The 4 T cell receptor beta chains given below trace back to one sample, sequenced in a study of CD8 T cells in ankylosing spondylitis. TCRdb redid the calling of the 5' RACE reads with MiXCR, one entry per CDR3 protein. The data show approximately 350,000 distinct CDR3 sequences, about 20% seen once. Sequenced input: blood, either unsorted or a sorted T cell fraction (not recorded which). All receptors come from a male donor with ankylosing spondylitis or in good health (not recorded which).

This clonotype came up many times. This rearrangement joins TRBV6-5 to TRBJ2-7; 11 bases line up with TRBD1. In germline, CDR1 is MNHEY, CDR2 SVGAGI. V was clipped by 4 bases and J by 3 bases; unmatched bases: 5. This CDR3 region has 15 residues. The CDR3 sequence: CASSLTGTGGYEQYF. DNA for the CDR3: TGTGCCAGCAGTTTAACCGGGACAGGGGGCTACGAGCAGTACTTC.

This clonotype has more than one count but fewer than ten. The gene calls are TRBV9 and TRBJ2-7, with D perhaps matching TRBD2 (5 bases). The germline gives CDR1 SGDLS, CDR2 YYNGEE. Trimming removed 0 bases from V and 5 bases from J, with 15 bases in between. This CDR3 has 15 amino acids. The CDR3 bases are TGTGCCAGCAGCGTAGGAGGGTTAGCTACGGACGAGCAGTACTTC. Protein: CASSVGGLATDEQYF. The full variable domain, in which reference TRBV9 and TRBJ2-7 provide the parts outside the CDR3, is DSGVTQTPKHLITATGQRVTLRCSPRSGDLSVYWYQQSLDQGLQFLIQYYNGEERAKGNILERFSAQQFPDLHSELNLSSLELGDSALYFCASSVGGLATDEQYFGPGTRLTVT.

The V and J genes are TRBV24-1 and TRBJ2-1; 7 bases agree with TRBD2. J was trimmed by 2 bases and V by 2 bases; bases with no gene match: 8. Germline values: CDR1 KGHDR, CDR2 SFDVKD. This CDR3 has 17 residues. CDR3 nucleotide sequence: TGTGCCACCAGTGATTCAACCGGGGGGTCGGCCTACAATGAGCAGTTCTTC. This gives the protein CATSDSTGGSAYNEQFF.

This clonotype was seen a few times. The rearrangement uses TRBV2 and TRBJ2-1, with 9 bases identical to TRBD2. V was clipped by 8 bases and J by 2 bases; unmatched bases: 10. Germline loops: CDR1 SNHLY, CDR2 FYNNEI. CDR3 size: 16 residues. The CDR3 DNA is TGTGCCAGCGGCTCATGGGCGGGGGGGCCCTACAATGAGCAGTTCTTC. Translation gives CASGSWAGGPYNEQFF.